The 21 T cell receptor beta chains reported below all come from one sample, sequenced in a study of Ad26.COV2.S vaccination and SARS-CoV-2 variants. Treatment noted: around 19 received Ad26.COV2.S at low or high dose, single or two shots; 5 received placebo; per-sample allocation not given. On day 63 after the first injection, vaccine and placebo recipients gave samples. Produced via immunoSEQ multiplex PCR; TCRdb's table is partial and in-frame only. The repertoire holds some 400,000 clones, with approximately 89% as singletons. This specimen consisted of peripheral blood, obtained in a trial of Ad26.COV2.S vaccine versus placebo. These receptors all come from a person between 18 and 60 years old who received the Ad26.COV2.S COVID-19 vaccine or a placebo.

The J gene is TRBJ1-2, the V gene TRBV6-5; possible D gene TRBD1, 6 bases. The germline gives CDR1 MNHEY, CDR2 SVGAGI. Trimming stripped 0 bases from V and 6 bases from J, with 14 bases between. The length of the CDR3 is 15 residues. The CDR3 is CASSYSRTGRDGYTF. The CDR3 nucleotides are TGTGCCAGCAGTTACTCCCGAACAGGGAGGGATGGCTACACCTTC.

The J gene is TRBJ2-1, the V gene TRBV19, with D uncertain. Trimming cost V 6 bases and J 15 bases, with 9 bases left between them. Germline values: CDR1 LNHDA, CDR2 SQIVND (reference sequence). The CDR3 has 9 amino acids. The CDR3 DNA is TGTGCCAGTAGCCGGCACGCGTTCTTC. It specifies CASSRHAFF.

V gene TRBV4-1 combines with J gene TRBJ2-1; TRBD2 matches at 8 bases. From germline, CDR1 is MGHRA and CDR2 YSYEKL. V was clipped by 1 base and J by 7 bases; unmatched bases: 9. The CDR3 has 16 residues. As DNA, the CDR3 is TGCGCCAGCAGCCAAGTGAGCGGGAGAGGAGGTAATGAGCAGTTCTTC. Residues: CASSQVSGRGGNEQFF.

The V gene is TRBV5-8, the J gene TRBJ1-6; no firm D call. From germline, CDR1 is SGHTS and CDR2 YDEGEE. Trimming pared 4 bases from V and 0 bases from J, leaving 11 bases between. CDR3 length: 16 amino acids. The CDR3: CASSARSSSYNSPLHF. In DNA form, the CDR3 reads TGTGCCAGCAGCGCCAGATCCAGCTCCTATAATTCACCCCTCCACTTT.

J is TRBJ1-1 and V is TRBV5-1; no firm D call. Per germline, CDR1 SGHRS and CDR2 YFSETQ. CDR3 length: 14 residues. V shed 0 bases and J shed 1 base, with 7 bases lying between them. The CDR3, as DNA: TGCGCCAGCAGCTTGGATGCAGCGAACACTGAAGCTTTCTTT. The encoded protein is CASSLDAANTEAFF. Supplemented by reference TRBV5-1 and TRBJ1-1, the full variable domain reads KAGVTQTPRYLIKTRGQQVTLSCSPISGHRSVSWYQQTPGQGLQFLFEYFSETQRNKGNFPGRFSGRQFSNSRSEMNVSTLELGDSALYLCASSLDAANTEAFFGQGTRLTVV.

This clone is a singleton in its sample. The chain couples TRBV7-9 to TRBJ1-1; no definite D call. The V gene lost 4 bases and the J gene lost 5 bases, with 14 bases spanning the gap. Germline-derived CDR1 and CDR2 are SEHNR and FQNEAQ (reference sequence). The length of the CDR3 is 14 residues. The DNA for the CDR3 is TGTGCCAGCAGCTCTAGGGCGGTTATAACTGAAGCTTTCTTT. Its protein product is CASSSRAVITEAFF.

The chain carries TRBV6-2 or TRBV6-3 and TRBJ1-2; perhaps TRBD1 as D (6 bases). V was shortened by 2 bases and J by 4 bases, with 14 bases between the two germline ends. CDR1 MNHEY and CDR2 SVGEGT come from the germline V gene. The CDR3 covers 15 residues. The chain's CDR3 is CASSYGTGGGYGYTF. In DNA form, the CDR3 reads TGTGCCAGCAGTTACGGTACGGGAGGGGGCTATGGCTACACCTTC.

This chain connects TRBV28 to TRBJ2-6; D remains ambiguous. From germline, CDR1 is MDHEN and CDR2 SYDVKM. Trimming cost V 5 bases and J 0 bases, with 17 bases left between them. The CDR3 length is 18 residues. CDR3: CASSTIGIIFSGANVLTF. The CDR3 DNA reads as TGTGCCAGCAGTACAATAGGCATAATATTCTCTGGGGCCAACGTCCTGACTTTC.

The CDR3 nucleotides are TGTGCCAGCAGCGTCCGACAGGGTGGCGTCGGGGAGCTGTTTTTT. It encodes CASSVRQGGVGELFF. The V gene is TRBV7-8, the J gene TRBJ2-2; TRBD1 matches 7 bases. Germline V CDR1 and CDR2: SGHVS, FQNEAQ. The CDR3 spans 15 residues. Losses at the gene ends were 5 bases for V and 7 bases for J; bases not matched to a gene: 10.

The V call is TRBV19, the J call TRBJ2-1; unclear D gene. CDR3 length: 15 amino acids. Trimming stripped 4 bases from V and 3 bases from J, with 13 bases between. Germline V gene data show CDR1 as LNHDA and CDR2 as SQIVND (reference sequence). In DNA form, the CDR3 reads TGTGCCAGTAGTAATCTAGGTATCTTCTACAATGAGCAGTTCTTC. Amino acid sequence: CASSNLGIFYNEQFF.

The V and J genes are TRBV28 and TRBJ1-1; the D gene is possibly TRBD1 (5 bases). V lost 3 bases, J lost 7 bases, and 18 bases lay in between. This CDR3 comprises 15 residues. Germline loops: CDR1 MDHEN, CDR2 SYDVKM. The CDR3 reads CASSFPQGRGLEAFF. As DNA, the CDR3 is TGTGCCAGCAGTTTTCCCCAGGGTCGGGGTCTTGAAGCTTTCTTT.

This chain joins TRBV18 and TRBJ1-4; D is uncertain. The germline V and J ends were trimmed by 0 bases and 8 bases, with 10 bases remaining between them. Looked up from germline, CDR1 is KGHSH and CDR2 is LQKENI. The CDR3 runs 14 residues. The DNA of the CDR3 is TGTGCCAGCTCACCACCGAACGCCAGGGAAAAACTGTTTTTT. Translation: CASSPPNAREKLFF.

The V and J genes are TRBV14 and TRBJ2-7; TRBD2 agrees at 7 bases. Unmatched junction bases numbered 9, after V lost 0 bases and J lost 4 bases. CDR1 and CDR2 from the germline V gene are SGHDN and FVKESK. The CDR3 is made up of 16 amino acids. CDR3 nucleotide sequence: TGTGCCAGCAGCCAAGAATCGAGTAGCGGGCTGTACGAGCAGTACTTC. Its protein is CASSQESSSGLYEQYF.

V is TRBV5-1 and J is TRBJ1-1; the D is unclear. V lost 4 bases and J 1 base, leaving 11 bases between the germline ends. Germline CDR1 reads SGHRS; CDR2 reads YFSETQ. The CDR3 totals 14 residues. The chain's CDR3 is CASSQRPQNTEAFF. Written as DNA, the CDR3 is TGCGCCAGCAGCCAACGACCGCAGAACACTGAAGCTTTCTTT. Filled out from reference TRBV5-1 and TRBJ1-1, the complete variable domain reads KAGVTQTPRYLIKTRGQQVTLSCSPISGHRSVSWYQQTPGQGLQFLFEYFSETQRNKGNFPGRFSGRQFSNSRSEMNVSTLELGDSALYLCASSQRPQNTEAFFGQGTRLTVV.

This clone has only a few counts. V gene TRBV4-2 combines with J gene TRBJ2-4, with 8 bases lining up with TRBD2. The germline gives CDR1 LGHNA, CDR2 YNFKEQ. J was trimmed by 3 bases and V by 1 base; bases with no gene match: 11. This CDR3 region has 18 residues. CDR3 coding DNA: TGTGCCAGCAGCCAAGGATTCAGCGGGAGTATAGTCAAAAACATTCAGTACTTC. Its translation is CASSQGFSGSIVKNIQYF.

This chain links TRBV21-1 with TRBJ1-2; the table assigns TRBD1, which was not confirmed against the DNA. TRBV21-1 is described as a pseudogene. The length of the CDR3 is 14 residues. CDR3 nucleotides: TGTGCCAGCAGCAAAGGCGACCAGGGGTTCGGCTACACCTTC. Protein: CASSKGDQGFGYTF.

This rearrangement joins TRBV4-2 to TRBJ2-1, with 8 bases matching TRBD1. The V gene end was trimmed by 1 base and the J gene end by 3 bases; junction bases not matched to a gene: 2. CDR3 size: 15 residues. The germline gives CDR1 LGHNA, CDR2 YNFKEQ. The CDR3 reads CASSQGTGIYNEQFF. The CDR3 DNA reads TGTGCCAGCAGCCAAGGGACAGGGATCTACAATGAGCAGTTCTTC.

This chain joins TRBV5-1 and TRBJ2-1, with TRBD2 matching 7 bases. The length of the CDR3 is 15 residues. The germline gives CDR1 SGHRS, CDR2 YFSETQ. Trimming at V came to 5 bases and at J to 2 bases, leaving 7 bases not matched to a gene. Here the CDR3 DNA reads TGCGCCAGCAGGCCAGCGGGGCTCACCTACAATGAGCAGTTCTTC. Translating it yields CASRPAGLTYNEQFF.

This clone is deemed medium-sized. The chain combines TRBV11-3 with TRBJ2-2, with 8 bases identical to TRBD1. Germline CDR1 is SGHNT and CDR2 is YENEEA. Trimming took 2 bases from V and 8 from J; bases not matched to a gene: 10. The CDR3 loop spans 16 amino acids. CDR3 in DNA: TGTGCCAGCAGCTTACGTGGCAGGGGGCGGCCTGGGGAGCTGTTTTTT. Its translation is CASSLRGRGRPGELFF.

The rearrangement links TRBV7-2 to TRBJ1-1, with no clear D. The ends were cut back, 2 bases at V and 0 bases at J, with 7 bases in the middle. CDR3 length equals 14 residues. Germline-derived CDR1 and CDR2 are SGHTA and FQGNSA. The CDR3, as DNA: TGTGCCAGCAGCTTACAGGCGATGAACACTGAAGCTTTCTTT. As protein: CASSLQAMNTEAFF.

The CDR3 DNA follows: TGTGCCAGCAGCCAAGCGGCAGTACGAGAGACCCAGTACTTC. The encoded protein is CASSQAAVRETQYF. The rearrangement uses TRBV3-1 (or the pseudogene TRBV3-2) and TRBJ2-5; D gene unclear. V shed 1 base and J shed 4 bases, with 10 bases lying between them. The CDR3 has 14 amino acids. Germline CDR1 and CDR2: LGHDT and YNNKEL (reference sequence).